The 26 T cell receptor beta chains reported below all come from one sample, sequenced in a study of response to subunit inactivated influenza vaccine. TCRdb reprocessed the RT-PCR reads via MiXCR and lists one record per CDR3 protein. Of about 650,000 distinct CDR3 sequences detected, 14% appear once; the ten largest clones hold roughly 7.6%. The sequencing used PBMCs from blood, collected approximately 15 days before vaccination. The receptors derive from a man aged 45-65 years who received an inactivated influenza vaccine.

This clonotype was seen a few times. The chain recombines TRBV7-2 with TRBJ1-3; 8 bases agree with TRBD1. The length of the CDR3 is 17 residues. The germline V gene has CDR1 SGHTA and CDR2 FQGNSA. J lost 0 bases, V lost 2 bases, and 6 bases had no gene match. The CDR3 bases are TGTGCCAGCAGCTTAACGGGACAGGTTCTCTCTGGAAACACCATATATTTT. It codes for CASSLTGQVLSGNTIYF.

The chain carries TRBV6-1 and TRBJ1-2, with TRBD1 matching 10 bases. Germline V gene lookup returns CDR1 MNHNS and CDR2 SASEGT. V shed 7 bases and J 7 bases; nucleotides not matched to a gene: 9. CDR3 size: 14 residues. The CDR3 bases are TGTGCCAGCATCCGGACAGGGGGGAAAGGTGGCTACACCTTC. It is translated as CASIRTGGKGGYTF.

This clonotype was seen more than once but under ten times. This sequence joins TRBV12-3 or TRBV12-4 and TRBJ2-1; D uncertain. Trimming took 4 bases from V and 9 from J, leaving 10 bases between them. This CDR3 comprises 12 residues. CDR3 in amino acids: CASSSSSPEQFF. The CDR3 coding sequence is TGTGCCAGCAGTTCCTCGTCTCCTGAGCAGTTCTTC.

V usage is TRBV5-1 and J usage is TRBJ2-7; no clear D gene. Germline CDR1 SGHRS, CDR2 YFSETQ. This CDR3 has 13 residues. Trimming cost V 2 bases and J 1 base, with 7 bases left between them. The CDR3 here is CASSLTHSYEQYF. The CDR3 nucleotides are TGCGCCAGCAGCTTAACGCATTCCTACGAGCAGTACTTC. Variable domain in full (rest from reference TRBV5-1 and TRBJ2-7): KAGVTQTPRYLIKTRGQQVTLSCSPISGHRSVSWYQQTPGQGLQFLFEYFSETQRNKGNFPGRFSGRQFSNSRSEMNVSTLELGDSALYLCASSLTHSYEQYFGPGTRLTVT.

This clonotype was picked up many times. The chain recombines TRBV10-2 with TRBJ2-1, with 7 bases matching TRBD1. The V segment lost 6 bases and the J segment 7 bases; nucleotides outside the gene matches: 9. This CDR3 spans 14 amino acids. Germline CDR1 and CDR2: WSHSY and SAAADI. Here the CDR3 DNA reads TGCGCCAGCAGCACCGGGACAGAAGGGAATGAGCAGTTCTTC. It yields the protein CASSTGTEGNEQFF.

This clonotype was seen more than once but under ten times. The chain employs TRBV7-8 and TRBJ2-2; possibly TRBD2 for D (6 bases). This CDR3 is 16 amino acids long. Germline CDR1 SGHVS, CDR2 FQNEAQ. With 3 bases removed from V and 1 base from J, the gap between germline ends came to 12 bases. CDR3 coding DNA: TGTGCCAGCAGCTTTGGCGGGGTAAAGAACACCGGGGAGCTGTTTTTT. It yields the protein CASSFGGVKNTGELFF.

V gene TRBV7-3 combines with J gene TRBJ2-2; D is undetermined. Germline CDR1 is SGHTA and CDR2 is FQGTGA. This CDR3 region has 12 residues. The ends were cut back, 10 bases at V and 3 bases at J, with 9 bases in the middle. The CDR3 region is CATIDDTGELFF. The CDR3 nucleotides are TGTGCCACCATCGACGACACCGGGGAGCTGTTTTTT.

This clonotype was seen at least ten times. CDR3 loop: CASSLDSGEQYF. CDR3 nucleotide sequence: TGCGCCAGCAGCTTGGATTCAGGCGAGCAGTACTTC. This chain joins TRBV5-1 and TRBJ2-7; D is uncertain. The germline gives CDR1 SGHRS, CDR2 YFSETQ. The length of the CDR3 is 12 residues. Trimming stripped 0 bases from V and 6 bases from J, with 7 bases between.

This clonotype was counted at least ten times. At one end the junction does not follow the germline gene, possibly because of a read error. This chain joins TRBV5-1 and TRBJ2-5, with TRBD2 identical over 8 bases. The CDR3 extends over 13 amino acids. The germline CDR1 and CDR2 sequences are SGHRS and YFSETQ. The CDR3 region has the DNA TGTGCCAGCAGCTTAGCGGGGTCGGAGACCCAGTACTTC. This codes for CASSLAGSETQYF.

The chain couples TRBV28 to TRBJ1-4, with a possible D match to TRBD1 (5 bases). The CDR3 spans 16 residues. V was shortened by 5 bases and J by 6 bases, with 19 bases between the two germline ends. Germline CDR1 reads MDHEN; CDR2 reads SYDVKM. The CDR3 DNA is TGTGCCAGCAGTGAGATTACAGGTCGGGCGGATGAAAAACTGTTTTTT. Encoded protein: CASSEITGRADEKLFF.

In DNA, the CDR3 is TGCAGTGCTATAAAAGACAGGGTTTATCAGCCCCAGCATTTT. It encodes CSAIKDRVYQPQHF. The genes are TRBV20-1 and TRBJ1-5; 7 bases line up with TRBD1. V lost 4 bases to trimming and J lost 5 bases; unmatched junction nucleotides: 8. This CDR3 comprises 14 residues. Germline values: CDR1 DFQATT, CDR2 SNEGSKA (reference sequence).

This rearrangement joins TRBV11-2 to TRBJ2-7; tentatively, D is TRBD2 (6 bases). Between the trimmed V and J ends, which lost 1 base and 6 bases, there was a span of 10 bases. The V gene's germline CDR1 is SGHAT and CDR2 FQNNGV. The CDR3 extends over 13 amino acids. CDR3 nucleotide sequence: TGTGCCAGCAGCTTAGCAATCGGGAGCGAGCAGTACTTC. Translated: CASSLAIGSEQYF. Filled out from reference TRBV11-2 and TRBJ2-7, the complete variable domain reads EAGVAQSPRYKIIEKRQSVAFWCNPISGHATLYWYQQILGQGPKLLIQFQNNGVVDDSQLPKDRFSAERLKGVDSTLKIQPAKLEDSAVYLCASSLAIGSEQYFGPGTRLTVT.

There are many counts of this clonotype. The CDR3 coding sequence is TGTGCCAGCATGATACAGAGGAACACTGAAGCTTTCTTT. Amino acids: CASMIQRNTEAFF. This rearrangement joins TRBV6-1 to TRBJ1-1; D remains unclear. There are 13 residues in the CDR3. Germline values: CDR1 MNHNS, CDR2 SASEGT. V dropped 7 bases and J dropped 1 base, with 10 bases sitting between them.

The sample holds many counts of this clonotype. This chain links TRBV5-1 with TRBJ1-1, with unresolved D. The V end was cut by 6 bases, the J end by 1 base, with 16 bases between. Germline V gene lookup returns CDR1 SGHRS and CDR2 YFSETQ. The CDR3 spans 15 residues. The CDR3 protein is CASTLSGKPNTEAFF. The CDR3 bases are TGCGCCAGCACCCTTTCGGGGAAACCGAACACTGAAGCTTTCTTT.

CDR3 coding DNA: TGTGCCAGCAGTGACGCGGGACAGGGGAGCAATCAGCCCCAGCATTTT. Amino acid sequence: CASSDAGQGSNQPQHF. This chain uses TRBV6-1 with TRBJ1-5; 10 bases align to TRBD1. This CDR3 contains 16 residues. J gave up 1 base and V 3 bases, and 3 bases lay outside the gene matches. Per the germline V gene, CDR1 is MNHNS and CDR2 is SASEGT.

The J gene is TRBJ1-1, the V gene TRBV12-2; the listed D gene, TRBD1, was not tested against the DNA. TRBV12-2 is described as a pseudogene. The CDR3 is made up of 17 amino acids. The CDR3 nucleotides are TGTGCAAGTCGCTTAAGTCGGTGCGACAGGGCGAACACTGAAGCTTTCTTT. Protein product: CASRLSRCDRANTEAFF.

The V call is TRBV30, the J call TRBJ1-1, with D unresolved. V was shortened by 5 bases and J by 11 bases, with 15 bases between the two germline ends. The CDR3 totals 11 residues. Looked up from germline, CDR1 is GTSNPN and CDR2 is SVGIG (reference sequence). This CDR3 is CAWGRVQGAFF. The CDR3 DNA is TGTGCCTGGGGGAGGGTGCAAGGGGCTTTCTTT.

Concerning this clonotype itself: Given the absence of the conserved phenylalanine or tryptophan at the CDR3 end, a read error is likely. This rearrangement joins TRBV5-1 to TRBJ2-7, with 7 positions matching TRBD2. Unmatched junction bases numbered 16, after V lost 6 bases and J lost 7 bases. Germline V gene lookup returns CDR1 SGHRS and CDR2 YFSETQ. The CDR3 has 15 residues. The CDR3 DNA sequence: TGCGCCAGCAAAGATGGGGCGAGAGGGAGGGGTGAGCAGTACCTC. Its protein is CASKDGARGRGEQYL.

This chain links TRBV28 with TRBJ1-5; D is unclear. CDR1 MDHEN and CDR2 SYDVKM come from the germline V gene. V was trimmed by 7 bases and J by 5 bases, leaving 12 bases between them. The CDR3 extends over 13 amino acids. The CDR3 DNA is TGTGCCAGCAAGAGTGGCAACGATCAGCCCCAGCATTTT. Its protein is CASKSGNDQPQHF.

This clonotype was counted a few times. V is TRBV20-1 and J is TRBJ2-3; D ambiguous. The CDR3 runs to 12 residues. Germline CDR1 reads DFQATT; CDR2 reads SNEGSKA (reference sequence). Trimming removed 3 bases from V and 6 bases from J, with 10 bases in between. In nucleotides, the CDR3 is TGCAGTGCTAGTGACTTCGTGGATACGCAGTATTTT. Encoded protein: CSASDFVDTQYF.

The CDR3 loop reads CASIGLAGSTGELFF. The DNA for the CDR3 is TGCGCCAGCATCGGACTAGCGGGGTCCACCGGGGAGCTGTTTTTT. This chain links TRBV10-2 with TRBJ2-2; 12 bases map to TRBD2. This CDR3 has 15 residues. From germline, CDR1 is WSHSY and CDR2 SAAADI. Trimming cost V 7 bases and J 4 bases; bases outside gene matches: 4.

The J gene is TRBJ2-1, the V gene TRBV6-1; D remains ambiguous. The CDR3 spans 15 residues. In germline, CDR1 is MNHNS, CDR2 SASEGT. V lost 2 bases to trimming and J lost 2 bases, with 10 bases between them. The CDR3 DNA reads as TGTGCCAGCAGTGAACTGTCGGGTACCTACAATGAGCAGTTCTTC. Translating gives CASSELSGTYNEQFF.

In its sample, this clonotype was seen many times. The chain recombines TRBV4-3 with TRBJ2-2, with D perhaps TRBD2 (6 bases). V was cut by 0 bases and J by 0 bases, with 14 bases left in between. CDR1 is LGHNA, CDR2 YSLEER, per germline. This CDR3 spans 18 amino acids. The CDR3: CASSQDLFGGTNTGELFF. Written as DNA, the CDR3 is TGCGCCAGCAGCCAAGATCTCTTCGGGGGAACGAACACCGGGGAGCTGTTTTTT.

This clonotype was counted between two and nine times. V is TRBV7-2 and J is TRBJ2-7; the match to TRBD2 covers 9 bases. CDR3 length: 15 residues. The germline V gene encodes CDR1 SGHTA and CDR2 FQGNSA. The ends lost 6 bases at V and 0 bases at J; junction bases unmatched: 6. The CDR3 DNA sequence: TGTGCCAGCAGTTCCCAGCGGGGGGTCTCCTACGAGCAGTACTTC. It yields the protein CASSSQRGVSYEQYF.

This clonotype was observed at least ten times. The V call is TRBV7-9, the J call TRBJ2-1; D is perhaps TRBD1 or TRBD2 (5 bases each). The CDR3 spans 14 residues. Trimming cost V 4 bases and J 6 bases, with 13 bases left between them. Germline CDR1 and CDR2: SEHNR and FQNEAQ (reference sequence). CDR3 sequence: CASSSGTSRNEQFF. In DNA, the CDR3 is TGTGCCAGCAGCTCGGGGACGTCCCGCAATGAGCAGTTCTTC.

The sample holds many counts of this clonotype. This chain uses TRBV24-1 with TRBJ2-1, with TRBD2 matching 12 bases. V lost 3 bases and J lost 9; bases outside the gene matches: 8. CDR1 is KGHDR, CDR2 SFDVKD, per germline. There are 16 residues in the CDR3. CDR3 DNA: TGTGCCACCAGTGATATGACTAGCGGGAGAACGGGTGAGCAGTTCTTC. Amino acid sequence: CATSDMTSGRTGEQFF.